This T cell receptor beta chain was identified in a study of T cells in Graves' hyperthyroidism and ophthalmopathy. Study observations and caveats: Separating ophthalmopathy from stable hyperthyroidism was achieved by a 13 V-J model.

Newly diagnosed hyperthyroidism patients aged 18 to 65 years had disease lasting under 2 months. PBMCs were sourced from roughly 9.7 ml fresh peripheral blood. The TCR beta CDR3 regions underwent amplification using RNA transcripts as the source. First-round RT-PCR with HTBI primers amplified the TCR CDR3 region. TCRdb analysed the multiplex PCR reads with MiXCR anew, one entry per CDR3 protein. Of approximately 210,000 distinct CDR3 sequences listed, roughly 15% were seen once; the top ten hold 50%. This clonotype has ten or more counts. Its antigen is not known. CDR3 length: 15 residues. Trimming removed 4 bases at V and 2 bases at J, with 13 bases between. CDR1 and CDR2 from the germline V gene are SGHDN and FVKESK.

The TCR originated in a man aged 50 or older with Graves' hyperthyroidism. The sequenced sample consisted of blood. This chain uses TRBV14 with TRBJ2-3; possible D gene TRBD1, 5 bases. The DNA for the CDR3 is TGTGCCAGCAGCCGACTGACAGCGAACACAGATACGCAGTATTTT. This gives the protein CASSRLTANTDTQYF.